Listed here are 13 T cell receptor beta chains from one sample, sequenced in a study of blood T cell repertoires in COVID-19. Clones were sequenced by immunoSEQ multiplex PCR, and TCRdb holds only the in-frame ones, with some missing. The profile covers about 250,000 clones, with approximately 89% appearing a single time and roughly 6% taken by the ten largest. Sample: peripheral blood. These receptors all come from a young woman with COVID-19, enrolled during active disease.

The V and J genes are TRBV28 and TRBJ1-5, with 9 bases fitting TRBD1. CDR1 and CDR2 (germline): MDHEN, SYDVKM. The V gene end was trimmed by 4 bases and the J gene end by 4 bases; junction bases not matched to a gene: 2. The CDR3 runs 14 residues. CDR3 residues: CASSSGTGNQPQHF. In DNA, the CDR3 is TGTGCCAGCAGTTCCGGGACAGGGAATCAGCCCCAGCATTTT.

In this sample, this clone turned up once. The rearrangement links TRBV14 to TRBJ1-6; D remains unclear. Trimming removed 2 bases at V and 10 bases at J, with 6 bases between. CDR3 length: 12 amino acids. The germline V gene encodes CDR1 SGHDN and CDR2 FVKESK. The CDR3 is CASSQYRSPLHF. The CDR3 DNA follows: TGTGCCAGCAGCCAATATCGGTCACCCCTCCACTTT.

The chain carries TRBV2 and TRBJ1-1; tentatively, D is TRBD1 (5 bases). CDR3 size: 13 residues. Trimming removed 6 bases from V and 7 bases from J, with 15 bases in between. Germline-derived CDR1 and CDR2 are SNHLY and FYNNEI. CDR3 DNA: TGTGCCAGCAGGTACGCGGCCGGGGGTGAAGCTTTCTTT. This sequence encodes CASRYAAGGEAFF.

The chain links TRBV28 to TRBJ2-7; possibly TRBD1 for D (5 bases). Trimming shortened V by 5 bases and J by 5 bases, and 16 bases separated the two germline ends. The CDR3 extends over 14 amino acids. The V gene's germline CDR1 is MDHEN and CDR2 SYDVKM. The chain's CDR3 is CASSISTTVHEQYF. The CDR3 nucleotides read TGTGCCAGCAGTATCTCGACGACAGTCCACGAGCAGTACTTC.

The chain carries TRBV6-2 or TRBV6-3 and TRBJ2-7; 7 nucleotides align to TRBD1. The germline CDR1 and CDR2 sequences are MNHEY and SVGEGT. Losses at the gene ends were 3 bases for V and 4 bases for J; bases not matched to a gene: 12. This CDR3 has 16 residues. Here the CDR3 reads CASSYPLGQYLYEQYF. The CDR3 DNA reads TGTGCCAGCAGTTATCCGTTGGGACAGTACCTATACGAGCAGTACTTC.

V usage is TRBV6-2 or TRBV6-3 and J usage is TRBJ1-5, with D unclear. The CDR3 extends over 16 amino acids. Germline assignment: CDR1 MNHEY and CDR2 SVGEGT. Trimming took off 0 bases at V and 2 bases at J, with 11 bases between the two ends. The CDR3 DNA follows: TGTGCCAGCAGTTACTCCGGCGGGGTTGGCAATCAGCCCCAGCATTTT. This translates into CASSYSGGVGNQPQHF.

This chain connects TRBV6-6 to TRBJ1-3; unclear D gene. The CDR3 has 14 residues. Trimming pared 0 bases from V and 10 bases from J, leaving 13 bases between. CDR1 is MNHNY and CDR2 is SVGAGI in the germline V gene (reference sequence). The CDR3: CASSYSRGSRTIYF. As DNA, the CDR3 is TGTGCCAGCAGTTACTCTCGAGGTTCAAGGACCATATATTTT.

CDR3 sequence reads: CAISDFPGTGGGTDTQYF. For the CDR3, the DNA is TGTGCCATCAGCGACTTCCCCGGGACAGGGGGCGGGACAGATACGCAGTATTTT. The chain employs TRBV10-3 and TRBJ2-3, with TRBD1 matching over 12 bases. This CDR3 is 18 amino acids long. The V segment lost 6 bases and the J segment 3 bases; nucleotides outside the gene matches: 13. CDR1 is ENHRY, CDR2 SYGVKD, per germline.

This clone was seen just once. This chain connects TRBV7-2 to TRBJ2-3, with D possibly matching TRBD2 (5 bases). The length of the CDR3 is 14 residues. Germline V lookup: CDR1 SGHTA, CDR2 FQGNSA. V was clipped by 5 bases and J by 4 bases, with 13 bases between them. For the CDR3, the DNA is TGTGCCAGCAGCCCCATGGCTAGCTCAGATACGCAGTATTTT. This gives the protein CASSPMASSDTQYF.

The chain's CDR3 is CSVMGALMVEQYF. CDR3 bases: TGCAGCGTTATGGGGGCGCTTATGGTCGAGCAGTACTTC. The rearrangement uses TRBV29-1 and TRBJ2-7; possible D gene TRBD1, 6 bases. Trimming shortened V by 5 bases and J by 6 bases, and 17 bases separated the two germline ends. This CDR3 has 13 amino acids. CDR1 and CDR2 from the germline V gene are SQVTM and ANQGSEA.

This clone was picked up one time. The CDR3 is CASSQVRATVDSNQPQHF. The CDR3 DNA follows: TGCGCCAGCAGCCAAGTCAGGGCGACAGTGGATAGCAATCAGCCCCAGCATTTT. This chain joins TRBV4-1 and TRBJ1-5; D might be TRBD1 (5 bases). The V end was cut by 1 base, the J end by 0 bases, with 16 bases between. The CDR3 sequence is 18 residues long. In germline, CDR1 is MGHRA, CDR2 YSYEKL.

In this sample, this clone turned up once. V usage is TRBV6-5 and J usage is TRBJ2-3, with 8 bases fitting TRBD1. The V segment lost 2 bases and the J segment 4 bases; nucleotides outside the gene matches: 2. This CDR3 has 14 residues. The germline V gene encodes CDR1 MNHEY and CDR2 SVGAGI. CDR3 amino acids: CASSYGQGADTQYF. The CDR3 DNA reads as TGTGCCAGCAGTTACGGACAGGGTGCAGATACGCAGTATTTT.

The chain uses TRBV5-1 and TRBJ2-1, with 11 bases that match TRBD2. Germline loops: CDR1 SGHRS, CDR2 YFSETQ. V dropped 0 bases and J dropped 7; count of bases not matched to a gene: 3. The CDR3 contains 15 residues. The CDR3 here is CASSLGRLAGNEQFF. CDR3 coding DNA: TGCGCCAGCAGCTTGGGCCGACTAGCGGGGAATGAGCAGTTCTTC. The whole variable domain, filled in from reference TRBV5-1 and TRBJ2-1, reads KAGVTQTPRYLIKTRGQQVTLSCSPISGHRSVSWYQQTPGQGLQFLFEYFSETQRNKGNFPGRFSGRQFSNSRSEMNVSTLELGDSALYLCASSLGRLAGNEQFFGPGTRLTVL.